Following are 22 T cell receptor beta chains from one sample sequenced in a study of cytomegalovirus exposure and HLA in healthy donors. PCR used 60 Vbeta primers and 13 Jbeta primers. Profiled with immunoSEQ multiplex PCR; TCRdb holds only in-frame clones, not every one. The table records about 200,000 clones, about 80% of them present only once. The sequenced sample consisted of PBMCs. These receptors all stem from a man aged 35 to 55 in good health and CMV-seropositive.

The chain has TRBV18 and TRBJ2-5; 12 bases match TRBD2. Germline CDR1 reads KGHSH; CDR2 reads LQKENI. CDR3 length: 16 amino acids. V trimming: 3 bases; J trimming: 2 bases; junction bases outside the gene matches: 4. This chain's CDR3 is CASSPQGLAGQETQYF. The CDR3 DNA follows: TGTGCCAGCTCACCCCAAGGACTAGCGGGACAAGAGACCCAGTACTTC.

This clone appeared a single time. This chain links TRBV9 with TRBJ2-3; no clear D. CDR1 is SGDLS, CDR2 YYNGEE, per germline. Trimming shortened V by 6 bases and J by 2 bases, and 10 bases separated the two germline ends. CDR3 length: 13 residues. The CDR3 bases are TGTGCCAGCATTCCCTCCCTCACAGATACGCAGTATTTT. This codes for CASIPSLTDTQYF.

This rearrangement joins TRBV7-2 to TRBJ2-1; TRBD1 agrees at 9 bases. CDR3 length equals 15 residues. CDR1 and CDR2 from the germline V gene are SGHTA and FQGNSA. Trimming at V came to 6 bases and at J to 4 bases, leaving 7 bases not matched to a gene. CDR3 bases: TGTGCCAGCAGTTTCGACAGGGGGGAATACAATGAGCAGTTCTTC. Its protein is CASSFDRGEYNEQFF.

This chain uses TRBV5-4 with TRBJ2-5, with TRBD2 identical over 7 bases. CDR1 is SGHNT and CDR2 is YYREEE in the germline V gene (reference sequence). There are 15 residues in the CDR3. Unmatched junction bases numbered 3, after V lost 0 bases and J lost 1 base. The CDR3 loop is CASSLGRGFQETQYF. CDR3 DNA sequence: TGTGCCAGCAGCTTGGGGCGGGGGTTCCAAGAGACCCAGTACTTC.

This chain uses TRBV19 with TRBJ2-5, with a possible D match to TRBD2 (7 bases). The germline V gene encodes CDR1 LNHDA and CDR2 SQIVND (reference sequence). Trimming took off 4 bases at V and 5 bases at J, with 14 bases between the two ends. The CDR3 sequence is 14 residues long. This CDR3 is CASSTTEGGETQYF. The CDR3 DNA follows: TGTGCCAGTAGTACTACGGAGGGGGGGGAGACCCAGTACTTC.

V gene TRBV6-1 combines with J gene TRBJ2-3; D is uncertain. CDR3 length: 12 residues. Looked up from germline, CDR1 is MNHNS and CDR2 is SASEGT. V was pared by 6 bases and J by 3 bases, with 7 bases between. Here the CDR3 DNA reads TGTGCCAGCAGACACAAGACAGATACGCAGTATTTT. Its protein is CASRHKTDTQYF.

This chain's CDR3 is CASSPAQGPPEAFF. DNA for the CDR3: TGTGCCAGCAGCCCCGCCCAGGGCCCCCCTGAAGCTTTCTTT. The rearrangement links TRBV7-9 to TRBJ1-1; D possibly corresponds to TRBD1 (5 bases). The CDR3 totals 14 residues. V gave up 5 bases and J gave up 6 bases, with 16 bases separating them. Per germline, CDR1 SEHNR and CDR2 FQNEAQ (reference sequence).

This rearrangement joins TRBV6-1 to TRBJ2-7, with D maybe TRBD1 (6 bases). Trimming removed 8 bases at V and 0 bases at J, with 8 bases between. CDR3 length: 12 amino acids. The V gene's germline CDR1 is MNHNS and CDR2 SASEGT. For the CDR3, the DNA is TGTGCCAGCGGGGGACACTCCTACGAGCAGTACTTC. It specifies CASGGHSYEQYF.

V is TRBV5-4 and J is TRBJ1-1; TRBD1 is a possible D gene (6 bases). Trimming took 0 bases from V and 4 from J, leaving 13 bases between them. CDR3 length equals 15 residues. Germline V gene data show CDR1 as SGHNT and CDR2 as YYREEE (reference sequence). The CDR3 sequence is CASSLAGAGVTEAFF. CDR3 sequence (DNA): TGTGCCAGCAGCTTGGCGGGCGCAGGGGTCACTGAAGCTTTCTTT.

The V gene is TRBV5-1, the J gene TRBJ2-3; D perhaps matches TRBD2 (5 bases). CDR1 is SGHRS, CDR2 YFSETQ, per germline. The length of the CDR3 is 14 residues. V lost 0 bases and J 4 bases, leaving 9 bases between the germline ends. DNA of the CDR3: TGCGCCAGCAGCTTGGCCGGGGTGGCAGATACGCAGTATTTT. Its translation is CASSLAGVADTQYF.

The chain combines TRBV5-1 with TRBJ2-1; D possibly corresponds to TRBD2 (7 bases). The length of the CDR3 is 14 residues. The germline V and J ends were trimmed by 6 bases and 8 bases, with 18 bases remaining between them. Per germline, CDR1 SGHRS and CDR2 YFSETQ. CDR3 in DNA: TGCGCCAGCACCGAGGGGGGGGGTAGCGATGAGCAGTTCTTC. It specifies CASTEGGGSDEQFF.

The chain couples TRBV15 to TRBJ2-1, with D tentatively TRBD2 (6 bases). Trimming pared 11 bases from V and 8 bases from J, leaving 28 bases between. This CDR3 has 16 amino acids. Looked up from germline, CDR1 is LNHNV and CDR2 is YYDKDF (reference sequence). CDR3 loop: CAPFHSIGGWGYEQFF. CDR3 bases: TGTGCCCCCTTCCACTCGATCGGGGGATGGGGATATGAGCAGTTCTTC.

This clone appeared a few times. J is TRBJ2-1 and V is TRBV5-4; TRBD1 is a possible D gene (5 bases). CDR1 and CDR2 from the germline V gene are SGHNT and YYREEE (reference sequence). V was clipped by 1 base and J by 5 bases, with 13 bases between them. There are 15 residues in the CDR3. CDR3: CASSLYTQDHNEQFF. DNA of the CDR3: TGTGCCAGCAGCTTGTATACACAGGACCACAATGAGCAGTTCTTC.

The chain recombines TRBV7-9 with TRBJ2-1; the match to TRBD2 covers 12 bases. CDR1 SEHNR and CDR2 FQNEAQ come from the germline V gene (reference sequence). The CDR3 length is 12 residues. V shed 4 bases, J shed 15 bases, and the junction held 4 bases outside the gene matches. Here the CDR3 reads CASSSGLAGSFF. In DNA, the CDR3 is TGTGCCAGCAGCTCCGGACTAGCGGGGTCGTTCTTC.

The V and J genes are TRBV7-3 and TRBJ2-3, with TRBD1 matching over 9 bases. This CDR3 is built from 15 residues. In germline, CDR1 is SGHTA, CDR2 FQGTGA. With V trimmed by 5 bases and J by 1 base, 4 bases remained unmatched. CDR3 DNA: TGTGCCAGCAGCCGAACAGGGGGCGGCACAGATACGCAGTATTTT. It translates to CASSRTGGGTDTQYF.

CDR3 sequence (DNA): TGTGCCAGCAGCTTACTACAGGGATCGGGGTCTGGAAACACCATATATTTT. Its protein product is CASSLLQGSGSGNTIYF. The J gene is TRBJ1-3, the V gene TRBV7-8; TRBD1 is a possible D gene (6 bases). Trimming left V 2 bases short and J 1 base short, with 15 bases between. Germline V gene sequence: CDR1 SGHVS, CDR2 FQNEAQ. The length of the CDR3 is 17 residues.

The chain links TRBV28 to TRBJ2-7; the match to TRBD1 covers 9 bases. The V segment lost 5 bases and the J segment 4 bases; nucleotides outside the gene matches: 9. CDR3 length: 15 residues. Germline V gene data show CDR1 as MDHEN and CDR2 as SYDVKM. CDR3 loop: CASSGPGQGSYEQYF. The CDR3 region has the DNA TGTGCCAGCAGTGGACCGGGACAGGGCTCTTACGAGCAGTACTTC.

The genes are TRBV10-3 and TRBJ2-1; 7 positions agree with TRBD2. The CDR3 covers 14 residues. V trimming: 3 bases; J trimming: 6 bases; junction bases outside the gene matches: 5. The germline gives CDR1 ENHRY, CDR2 SYGVKD. CDR3 in amino acids: CAISEPAGFNEQFF. The CDR3, as DNA: TGTGCCATCAGTGAACCAGCGGGGTTCAATGAGCAGTTCTTC.

As concerns this clone: Additional DNA sequences in this sample encode the identical CDR3. The rearrangement joins TRBV6-1 to TRBJ2-7, with a tentative D call TRBD1 (6 bases). The CDR3 totals 14 residues. In germline, CDR1 is MNHNS, CDR2 SASEGT. Trimming left V 5 bases short and J 2 bases short, with 13 bases between. CDR3 sequence reads: CASSKGRQAYEQYF. In DNA, the CDR3 is TGTGCCAGCAGTAAAGGTAGACAGGCCTACGAGCAGTACTTC.

The chain combines TRBV19 with TRBJ2-1; D is possibly TRBD2 (7 bases). This CDR3 is built from 16 residues. The germline V and J ends were trimmed by 8 bases and 3 bases, with 20 bases remaining between them. The germline gives CDR1 LNHDA, CDR2 SQIVND (reference sequence). CDR3 loop: CASLPSGGQGYNEQFF. CDR3 coding DNA: TGTGCCAGTCTCCCCTCCGGGGGGCAGGGCTACAATGAGCAGTTCTTC.

J is TRBJ2-5 and V is TRBV2; perhaps TRBD1 as D (5 bases). Germline CDR1 SNHLY, CDR2 FYNNEI. The CDR3 runs 12 residues. Trimming stripped 6 bases from V and 5 bases from J, with 10 bases between. As DNA, the CDR3 is TGTGCCAGCAGCACAGGCCGGGAGACCCAGTACTTC. Its protein product is CASSTGRETQYF.

CDR3 region: CASSLRGGTDTQYF. The CDR3 DNA follows: TGTGCCAGCAGCCTCCGGGGGGGCACAGATACGCAGTATTTT. V gene TRBV5-4 combines with J gene TRBJ2-3; the match to TRBD2 covers 7 bases. J lost 1 base, V lost 4 bases, and 3 bases had no gene match. The length of the CDR3 is 14 residues. Germline V gene sequence: CDR1 SGHNT, CDR2 YYREEE (reference sequence).